This is a list of T cell receptor beta chains from one sample in a study of cytomegalovirus exposure and HLA in healthy donors. The data were produced by immunoSEQ multiplex PCR, yet TCRdb's version contains in-frame clones alone and is incomplete. The sample yields roughly 200,000 clones, approximately 86% seen once. Sample: PBMCs. Every receptor here comes from a man aged 30-40 years in good health and CMV-seropositive. Each CDR3 is given with its conserved first and last residue. The order of the fields is J gene, clone size, D gene, V gene, CDR3 DNA, CDR3 protein. The D gene is left open where the match is weak. Size is stated for part of the rows, as once, few or many counts, or as a class when the clone is expanded.

>TRBJ1-2|once|TRBD1|TRBV11-2
TGTGCCAGCAGCCGGGACAGGGAGAACTATGGCTACACCTTC
CASSRDRENYGYTF
>TRBJ1-1|NA|NA|TRBV28
TGTGCCAGCAGTCCCGGAGGGAACACTGAAGCTTTCTTT
CASSPGGNTEAFF
>TRBJ2-7|NA|NA|TRBV11-2
TGTGCCAGCAGCTTAGTCCCCCCACCGGGCGAGCAGTACTTC
CASSLVPPPGEQYF
>TRBJ1-1|NA|NA|TRBV6-5
TGTGCCAGCAGGATCTCGGATGAAGCTTTCTTT
CASRISDEAFF
>TRBJ2-4|once|NA|TRBV5-4
TGTGCCAGCAGCTGGGGTCCGGGAGCCGCAAACATTCAGTACTTC
CASSWGPGAANIQYF
>TRBJ2-1|NA|NA|TRBV5-4
TGTGCCAGCAGCTCCGCGCGCAGGGGCTACAATGAGCAGTTCTTC
CASSSARRGYNEQFF
>TRBJ1-1|NA|NA|TRBV27
TGTGCCAGCAGCCACAGGTTTGAAGCTTTCTTT
CASSHRFEAFF
>TRBJ2-2|NA|NA|TRBV6-6
TGTGCCAGCTCCCGGGACGGCACCGGGGAGCTGTTTTTT
CASSRDGTGELFF
>TRBJ2-7|NA|TRBD1|TRBV18
TGTGCCAGCTCACCGGGGGACAGGTCGTACGAGCAGTACTTC
CASSPGDRSYEQYF
>TRBJ2-3|few|TRBD2|TRBV5-1
TGCGCCAGCAGCTCCGGGACTAGCGGGAGTCGGGCCACAGATACGCAGTATTTT
CASSSGTSGSRATDTQYF
>TRBJ1-1|NA|TRBD1|TRBV5-1
TGCGCCAGCAGCTTGTCTTCAGTCAGGGGGCCGGGAACTGAAGCTTTCTTT
CASSLSSVRGPGTEAFF
>TRBJ1-2|NA|NA|TRBV4-1
TGCGCCAGCAGCCAAGGGGGTTTTGGCTATGGCTACACCTTC
CASSQGGFGYGYTF
>TRBJ1-5|few|NA|TRBV6-5
TGTGCCAGCAGTTACTCGGGGGGTCGTAATCAGCCCCAGCATTTT
CASSYSGGRNQPQHF
>TRBJ1-4|NA|TRBD1|TRBV23-1
TGCGCCAGCAGTCGGACAGGGGATGGTGAAAAACTGTTTTTT
CASSRTGDGEKLFF
>TRBJ2-7|once|NA|TRBV11-2
TGTGCCAGCAGCTTAATCCCGGGCACCAAGCGTGGCGAGCAGTACTTC
CASSLIPGTKRGEQYF
>TRBJ2-1|NA|TRBD2|TRBV7-8
TGTGCCAGCAGCTTACAGCGGGGGGGGCGAAATGAGCAGTTCTTC
CASSLQRGGRNEQFF
>TRBJ2-1|NA|NA|TRBV7-9
TGTGCCAGCAGCTTAGTTGACCATGAGCAGTTCTTC
CASSLVDHEQFF
>TRBJ1-5|NA|NA|TRBV4-3
TGCGCCAGCAGCCAAGATGAGGGGGGACAGCCCCAGCATTTT
CASSQDEGGQPQHF
>TRBJ1-1|NA|NA|TRBV6-5
TGTGCCAGCAGTACATTGACGGATTACACTGAAGCTTTCTTT
CASSTLTDYTEAFF
>TRBJ2-5|NA|NA|TRBV20-1
TGCAGTGCTAGAGACGTAGAGACCCAGTACTTC
CSARDVETQYF